This entry concerns a single T cell receptor (beta chain). This sample stems from a study of control samples from healthy donors and cancer patients. The CDR3 spans 12 residues. Germline V gives CDR1 KGHSH, CDR2 LQKENI. The germline V and J ends were trimmed by 3 bases and 1 base, with 3 bases remaining between them. Profiling relied on immunoSEQ multiplex PCR, and the TCRdb table lists in-frame clones only, not all of them. Among about 120,000 clones listed, around nine tenths were seen once. This receptor was taken from a woman aged 70-85 years in good health. This chain uses TRBV18 with TRBJ1-1; D gene ambiguous. The specimen sequenced was blood. CDR3 DNA: TGTGCCAGCTCACCTCGGAACACTGAAGCTTTCTTT. Its protein is CASSPRNTEAFF.